Below are 30 T cell receptor beta chains sequenced from a single sample in a study of cytotoxic CD8 clonotypes in ibrutinib-treated CLL. Here immunoSEQ multiplex PCR was the method, and the copy in TCRdb shows in-frame clones only, minus some. The table lists about 130,000 clones, under 90% of them singletons. This specimen was PBMCs, taken after 24 months of ibrutinib treatment. The receptors stem from a human donor with chronic lymphocytic leukemia.

CDR3: CASSLGQGRGYTF. CDR3 DNA sequence: TGTGCCAGCAGCTTGGGGCAGGGACGTGGCTACACCTTC. The chain links TRBV7-2 to TRBJ1-2; D may be TRBD1 (5 bases). V was clipped by 3 bases and J by 7 bases, with 12 bases between them. The CDR3 spans 13 residues. The V gene's germline CDR1 is SGHTA and CDR2 FQGNSA.

V usage is TRBV7-2 and J usage is TRBJ2-1; D ambiguous. Per the germline V gene, CDR1 is SGHTA and CDR2 is FQGNSA. V lost 1 base and J lost 3, with 7 bases in between. The CDR3 is made up of 14 amino acids. In DNA form, the CDR3 reads TGTGCCAGCAGCTTAGGAGCAGGCTACAATGAGCAGTTCTTC. Translated: CASSLGAGYNEQFF.

Note on this clone: Other DNA sequences in the sample encode the same CDR3. The CDR3 DNA follows: TGTGCCAGCTCACCAGGGAGCACCGGGGAGCTGTTTTTT. This sequence encodes CASSPGSTGELFF. V usage is TRBV18 and J usage is TRBJ2-2; TRBD2 might be the D (5 bases). The CDR3 loop spans 13 amino acids. Trimming removed 2 bases from V and 4 bases from J, with 5 bases in between. From germline, CDR1 is KGHSH and CDR2 LQKENI.

The rearrangement uses TRBV27 and TRBJ2-5, with D perhaps TRBD2 (6 bases). The V and J ends lost 3 bases and 5 bases respectively, with 22 bases between them. Germline V CDR1 and CDR2: MNHEY, SMNVEV (reference sequence). CDR3 length: 17 residues. The chain's CDR3 is CASSFGRRRGTDETQYF. CDR3 nucleotide sequence: TGTGCCAGCAGTTTCGGTCGGAGAAGAGGGACTGATGAGACCCAGTACTTC.

This chain connects TRBV2 to TRBJ1-2, with 8 bases aligning to TRBD1. Trimming removed 3 bases from V and 6 bases from J; junction bases left unmatched: 3. Germline V gives CDR1 SNHLY, CDR2 FYNNEI. The CDR3 is made up of 13 amino acids. DNA for the CDR3: TGTGCCAGCAGTGAGACAGGGGCCGATGGCTACACCTTC. Translating gives CASSETGADGYTF.

The rearrangement links TRBV5-6 to TRBJ2-1; perhaps TRBD2 as D (5 bases). The CDR3 consists of 16 residues. Between the trimmed V and J ends, which lost 0 bases and 0 bases, there was a span of 10 bases. The germline CDR1 and CDR2 sequences are SGHDT and YYEEEE. This CDR3 reads CASSLVPGSSYNEQFF. The CDR3 DNA reads TGTGCCAGCAGCTTGGTTCCGGGGTCCTCCTACAATGAGCAGTTCTTC.

This rearrangement joins TRBV29-1 to TRBJ2-2; weak D call: TRBD2 (5 bases). Looked up from germline, CDR1 is SQVTM and CDR2 is ANQGSEA. Between the trimmed V and J ends, which lost 3 bases and 4 bases, there was a span of 9 bases. CDR3 size: 13 residues. The CDR3 nucleotides read TGCAGCGTTGAGTGGGAGTCCACCGGGGAGCTGTTTTTT. Its protein product is CSVEWESTGELFF.

The CDR3 nucleotides are TGTGCCAGCAGCGCAATAGCGGGGGGGTTCGATGAGCAGTTCTTC. It codes for CASSAIAGGFDEQFF. The chain couples TRBV7-6 to TRBJ2-1; 11 positions match TRBD2. Germline V gene sequence: CDR1 SGHVS, CDR2 FNYEAQ. The CDR3 is 15 residues long. After removal of 5 bases from V and 8 bases from J, the junction contained 8 bases not matched to a gene.

V gene TRBV18 combines with J gene TRBJ2-1; D may be TRBD2 (6 bases). Deletions cut 1 base from V and 8 bases from J, with 15 bases between. Germline V gene sequence: CDR1 KGHSH, CDR2 LQKENI. The CDR3 consists of 15 residues. This CDR3 is CASSPLGSGPDEQFF. The CDR3 DNA sequence: TGTGCCAGCTCACCACTAGGGAGCGGGCCCGATGAGCAGTTCTTC.

This clone was seen a few times. J is TRBJ1-2 and V is TRBV6-5, with TRBD1 as a possible D gene (6 bases). Germline V gene data show CDR1 as MNHEY and CDR2 as SVGAGI. Trimming removed 0 bases from V and 4 bases from J, with 12 bases in between. The CDR3 contains 15 residues. DNA for the CDR3: TGTGCCAGCAGTTACTCATACAGGGAAAGCTATGGCTACACCTTC. Protein product: CASSYSYRESYGYTF.

The V and J genes are TRBV9 and TRBJ1-3; D not certain. V lost 0 bases to trimming and J lost 0 bases, with 22 bases between them. CDR3 length equals 20 residues. Germline lookup yields CDR1 SGDLS and CDR2 YYNGEE. CDR3 protein: CASSVELGSSRSFSGNTIYF. The CDR3 DNA sequence: TGTGCCAGCAGCGTAGAGTTAGGGTCCTCTAGATCCTTCTCTGGAAACACCATATATTTT.

The V and J genes are TRBV6-1 and TRBJ2-3, with TRBD2 matching 7 bases. The CDR3 has 14 residues. CDR1 MNHNS and CDR2 SASEGT come from the germline V gene. With V trimmed by 6 bases and J by 5 bases, 8 bases remained unmatched. The CDR3 spells CASREGGGVDTQYF. The CDR3 region has the DNA TGTGCCAGCAGGGAGGGCGGGGGTGTAGATACGCAGTATTTT.

The rearrangement links TRBV5-1 to TRBJ2-7; 8 positions match TRBD1. This CDR3 contains 15 residues. CDR1 and CDR2 from the germline V gene are SGHRS and YFSETQ. With V trimmed by 4 bases and J by 0 bases, 6 bases remained unmatched. The CDR3 region is CASSQGQGGSYEQYF. In DNA, the CDR3 is TGCGCCAGCAGCCAAGGACAGGGAGGCTCCTACGAGCAGTACTTC. The full variable domain, completed using reference TRBV5-1 and TRBJ2-7, is KAGVTQTPRYLIKTRGQQVTLSCSPISGHRSVSWYQQTPGQGLQFLFEYFSETQRNKGNFPGRFSGRQFSNSRSEMNVSTLELGDSALYLCASSQGQGGSYEQYFGPGTRLTVT.

CDR3 bases: TGTGCCAGTAGTACGACAGGGGGCGGGGATCAGCCCCAGCATTTT. Translating it yields CASSTTGGGDQPQHF. The chain employs TRBV19 and TRBJ1-5, with 10 bases lining up with TRBD1. In germline, CDR1 is LNHDA, CDR2 SQIVND (reference sequence). V was clipped by 4 bases and J by 5 bases; unmatched bases: 5. The length of the CDR3 is 15 residues.

This clone was seen a handful of times. The chain carries TRBV5-1 and TRBJ2-2; no clear D. Trimming stripped 2 bases from V and 4 bases from J, with 3 bases between. Looked up from germline, CDR1 is SGHRS and CDR2 is YFSETQ. The CDR3 runs to 12 residues. CDR3 loop: CASSFSTGELFF. The CDR3 nucleotides are TGCGCCAGCAGCTTTTCCACCGGGGAGCTGTTTTTT.

This chain uses TRBV4-1 with TRBJ1-2; D is perhaps TRBD1 (6 bases). Between the trimmed V and J ends, which lost 0 bases and 8 bases, there was a span of 13 bases. The CDR3 contains 14 residues. Germline values: CDR1 MGHRA, CDR2 YSYEKL. CDR3 in amino acids: CASSQDRQGQGYTF. CDR3 bases: TGCGCCAGCAGCCAAGATCGGCAGGGGCAGGGCTACACCTTC.

This chain joins TRBV30 and TRBJ2-6; D uncertain. Trimming removed 2 bases from V and 4 bases from J, with 9 bases in between. Germline loops: CDR1 GTSNPN, CDR2 SVGIG (reference sequence). CDR3 length: 14 amino acids. The CDR3: CAWSHRTGANVLTF. The CDR3 DNA is TGTGCCTGGAGTCATCGTACCGGGGCCAACGTCCTGACTTTC.

The rearrangement links TRBV4-1 to TRBJ1-3; TRBD1 matches 7 bases. CDR1 and CDR2 from the germline V gene are MGHRA and YSYEKL. V was clipped by 4 bases and J by 0 bases; unmatched bases: 15. This CDR3 region has 19 residues. The CDR3 spells CASSLRTGPNPSSGNTIYF. The CDR3 coding sequence is TGCGCCAGCAGCCTCCGGACAGGACCAAACCCTAGCTCTGGAAACACCATATATTTT.

There are a few counts of this clone. The chain couples TRBV19 to TRBJ2-3, with 10 bases fitting TRBD2. V shed 3 bases, J shed 1 base, and the junction held 1 base outside the gene matches. Per germline, CDR1 LNHDA and CDR2 SQIVND (reference sequence). The CDR3 length is 15 residues. CDR3 amino acids: CASSIGLAGTDTQYF. The CDR3, as DNA: TGTGCCAGTAGTATCGGACTAGCGGGCACAGATACGCAGTATTTT.

The chain employs TRBV18 and TRBJ1-1; no clear D. Between the trimmed V and J ends, which lost 1 base and 4 bases, there was a span of 7 bases. CDR1 is KGHSH and CDR2 is LQKENI in the germline V gene. The CDR3 runs 13 residues. Here the CDR3 DNA reads TGTGCCAGCTCACCACGTGACGCCACTGAAGCTTTCTTT. Translated: CASSPRDATEAFF.

The rearrangement joins TRBV18 to TRBJ1-1; D remains unclear. Germline-derived CDR1 and CDR2 are KGHSH and LQKENI. This CDR3 has 15 residues. V gave up 2 bases and J gave up 5 bases, with 15 bases separating them. CDR3 in amino acids: CASSPRSRQETEAFF. CDR3 nucleotide sequence: TGTGCCAGCTCACCAAGGTCCAGGCAAGAGACTGAAGCTTTCTTT.

The chain carries TRBV5-1 and TRBJ1-6, with 8 nucleotides matching TRBD1. This CDR3 is built from 16 residues. The junction had 7 bases not matched to a gene; V was cut back by 2 bases and J by 6 bases. The germline gives CDR1 SGHRS, CDR2 YFSETQ. The CDR3: CASSLTSGTGNSPLHF. In DNA form, the CDR3 reads TGCGCCAGCAGCTTAACCTCCGGGACAGGTAATTCACCCCTCCACTTT.

The chain combines TRBV12-5 with TRBJ2-7; D is perhaps TRBD2 (6 bases). Germline CDR1 and CDR2: LGHNT and FRNRAP. This CDR3 has 15 amino acids. V lost 3 bases to trimming and J lost 3 bases, with 15 bases between them. CDR3 sequence reads: CASGFGGTAFYEQYF. Here the CDR3 DNA reads TGTGCTAGTGGTTTTGGAGGGACCGCGTTCTACGAGCAGTACTTC.

The chain uses TRBV28 and TRBJ1-2; D may be TRBD1 (6 bases). This CDR3 comprises 17 residues. CDR1 MDHEN and CDR2 SYDVKM come from the germline V gene. Trimming left V 0 bases short and J 0 bases short, with 14 bases between. In DNA, the CDR3 is TGTGCCAGCAGTTTATGGGCAGGGGTGGAAACTAACTATGGCTACACCTTC. It specifies CASSLWAGVETNYGYTF.

This chain joins TRBV7-9 and TRBJ1-4, with a possible D match to TRBD1 (5 bases). Germline V lookup: CDR1 SEHNR, CDR2 FQNEAQ (reference sequence). Trimming took 2 bases from V and 2 from J, leaving 9 bases between them. This CDR3 has 15 amino acids. The chain's CDR3 is CASSLTPGTNEKLFF. Here the CDR3 DNA reads TGTGCCAGCAGCTTAACCCCAGGGACTAATGAAAAACTGTTTTTT.

The V gene is TRBV18, the J gene TRBJ1-2, with TRBD1 matching 7 bases. V trimming: 2 bases; J trimming: 6 bases; junction bases outside the gene matches: 21. CDR1 and CDR2 (germline): KGHSH, LQKENI. CDR3 length: 19 residues. Written as DNA, the CDR3 is TGTGCCAGCTCACCAATAAGGGACAGTCAAGGCTGGGGGTCTGATGGCTACACCTTC. This encodes CASSPIRDSQGWGSDGYTF.

The rearrangement joins TRBV27 to TRBJ1-2; the D is unclear. Germline values: CDR1 MNHEY, CDR2 SMNVEV (reference sequence). Trimming took 0 bases from V and 0 from J, leaving 8 bases between them. The CDR3 loop spans 15 amino acids. Here the CDR3 reads CASSLSTVTNYGYTF. The CDR3 DNA sequence: TGTGCCAGCAGTTTATCGACGGTTACTAACTATGGCTACACCTTC.

CDR3 nucleotides: TGTGCCAGCAAGCAGGGCCCTGGAAACACCATATATTTT. As protein: CASKQGPGNTIYF. The chain is built from TRBV2 and TRBJ1-3, with D tentatively TRBD1 (5 bases). The V gene's germline CDR1 is SNHLY and CDR2 FYNNEI. Trimming left V 7 bases short and J 2 bases short, with 9 bases between. The CDR3 consists of 13 residues.

This chain uses TRBV2 with TRBJ2-5; 7 nucleotides align to TRBD2. From germline, CDR1 is SNHLY and CDR2 FYNNEI. V dropped 4 bases and J dropped 5; count of bases not matched to a gene: 10. This CDR3 is built from 15 residues. CDR3 in amino acids: CASSGPKTSRETQYF. In DNA form, the CDR3 reads TGTGCCAGCAGTGGGCCGAAGACTAGCAGGGAGACCCAGTACTTC.

V usage is TRBV10-3 and J usage is TRBJ2-5; D unclear. This CDR3 has 12 amino acids. CDR1 is ENHRY, CDR2 SYGVKD, per germline. V lost 10 bases, J lost 0 bases, and 9 bases lay in between. The CDR3 protein is CATAHDQETQYF. The CDR3 DNA reads as TGTGCCACCGCCCATGACCAAGAGACCCAGTACTTC.